The clone carrying this T cell receptor (beta chain) was seen more than once but under ten times. The antigen is unknown. This sample stems from a study of blood T cells in healthy people across ages. Whole-study results and caveats: PBMCs went unsorted, and a conclusive naive versus antigen-experienced comparison was therefore prevented.

Together with a sample-barcoded 5' primer, a J-beta primer mix was included in a second PCR lasting roughly 7 to 11 cycles. One entry per CDR3 protein results from TCRdb running MiXCR on the 5' RACE reads. The sample has fewer than 1,000,000 distinct CDR3 sequences, under 45% seen once. The CDR3 totals 11 residues. V lost 8 bases and J 5 bases, leaving 9 bases between the germline ends. This TCR came from a man in his 60s in good health. The rearrangement joins TRBV12-3 or TRBV12-4 to TRBJ1-1; no clear D gene. Sequencing used blood. CDR3 nucleotides: TGTGCCAGCGGTTGGGTTACTGAAGCTTTCTTT. Protein: CASGWVTEAFF.